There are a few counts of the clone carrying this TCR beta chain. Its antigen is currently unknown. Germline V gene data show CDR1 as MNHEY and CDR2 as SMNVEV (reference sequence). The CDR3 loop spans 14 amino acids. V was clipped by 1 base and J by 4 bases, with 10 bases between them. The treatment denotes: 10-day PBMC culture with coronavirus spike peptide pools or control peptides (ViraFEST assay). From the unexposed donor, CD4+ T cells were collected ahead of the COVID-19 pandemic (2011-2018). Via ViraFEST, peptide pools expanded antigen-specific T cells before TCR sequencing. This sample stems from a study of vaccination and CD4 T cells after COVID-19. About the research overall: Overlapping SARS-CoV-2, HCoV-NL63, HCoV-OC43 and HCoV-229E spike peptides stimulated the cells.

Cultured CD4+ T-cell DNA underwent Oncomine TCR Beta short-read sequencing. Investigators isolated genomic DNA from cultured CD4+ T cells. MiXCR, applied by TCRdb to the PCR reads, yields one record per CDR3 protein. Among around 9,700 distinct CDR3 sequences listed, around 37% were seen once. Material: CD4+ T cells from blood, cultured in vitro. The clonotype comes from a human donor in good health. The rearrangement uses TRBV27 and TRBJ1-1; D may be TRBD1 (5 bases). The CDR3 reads CASSLYRRSTEAFF. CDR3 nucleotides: TGTGCCAGCAGTTTATACAGGAGGTCCACTGAAGCTTTCTTT.